One sample yielded the 6 T cell receptor beta chains listed below, sequenced in a study of beta chain features in type 1 diabetes. Study-level results: Moderately but significantly shorter TCRB CDR3s were found in Type 1 diabetes patients in all four CD4+ subsets.

No antigen has been identified for these receptors. Isolated RNA was reverse transcribed in full, so expressed TCRB transcripts were sequenced. Profiled with immunoSEQ multiplex PCR; TCRdb holds only in-frame clones, not every one. The sample shows 310,000 or so clones, roughly a tenth of them seen only once. Sequencing was carried out using central memory CD4+ T cells from blood. These TCRs come from a man under 40 with type 1 diabetes.

The CDR3 DNA follows: TGCAGTGCTCACCCCTCAGATACGCAGTATTTT. As protein: CSAHPSDTQYF. J is TRBJ2-3 and V is TRBV20-1; D is ambiguous. V gave up 5 bases and J gave up 4 bases, with 7 bases separating them. This CDR3 region has 11 residues. Germline loops: CDR1 DFQATT, CDR2 SNEGSKA (reference sequence).

A note on this clone: The sample carries other DNA sequences with the same CDR3. CDR3 in DNA: TGTGCCAGCAGCTTACGCGGGGCGGGCTATGGCTACACCTTC. This sequence encodes CASSLRGAGYGYTF. The gene calls are TRBV7-2 and TRBJ1-2; possible D gene TRBD1, 5 bases. Trimming removed 2 bases at V and 4 bases at J, with 11 bases between. Germline assignment: CDR1 SGHTA and CDR2 FQGNSA. The CDR3 covers 14 residues.

This clone was seen more than once but under ten times. This chain links TRBV7-2 with TRBJ1-2; 10 nucleotides align to TRBD1. The germline V gene has CDR1 SGHTA and CDR2 FQGNSA. Trimming at V came to 6 bases and at J to 5 bases, leaving 12 bases not matched to a gene. The CDR3 loop spans 16 amino acids. The DNA of the CDR3 is TGTGCCAGCAGTCCCCGATCGACAGGGGGCGCGTATGGCTACACCTTC. Its translation is CASSPRSTGGAYGYTF.

This clone was observed a handful of times. V gene TRBV30 combines with J gene TRBJ1-6, with a possible D match to TRBD1 (6 bases). The CDR3 totals 12 residues. Germline V gives CDR1 GTSNPN, CDR2 SVGIG (reference sequence). V dropped 5 bases and J dropped 7 bases, with 9 bases sitting between them. The DNA for the CDR3 is TGTGCCTGGCGGGACATCAATTCACCCCTCCACTTT. The encoded protein is CAWRDINSPLHF. Supplemented by reference TRBV30 and TRBJ1-6, the full variable domain reads SQTIHQWPATLVQPVGSPLSLECTVEGTSNPNLYWYRQAAGRGLQLLFYSVGIGQISSEVPQNLSASRPQDRQFILSSKKLLLSDSGFYLCAWRDINSPLHFGNGTRLTVT.

The CDR3 loop is CASSPRHNAGGETQYF. For the CDR3, the DNA is TGTGCCAGCAGCCCCCGCCACAATGCGGGCGGAGAGACCCAGTACTTC. The chain carries TRBV7-2 and TRBJ2-5; tentatively, D is TRBD2 (5 bases). CDR1 is SGHTA, CDR2 FQGNSA, per germline. The CDR3 has 16 amino acids. Trimming cost V 5 bases and J 4 bases, with 20 bases left between them. Full variable domain (remainder filled in from reference TRBV7-2 and TRBJ2-5): GAGVSQSPSNKVTEKGKDVELRCDPISGHTALYWYRQSLGQGLEFLIYFQGNSAPDKSGLPSDRFSAERTGGSVSTLTIQRTQQEDSAVYLCASSPRHNAGGETQYFGPGTRLLVL.

The chain couples TRBV7-2 to TRBJ2-3; no clear D. The CDR3 has 15 residues. Germline V gene data show CDR1 as SGHTA and CDR2 as FQGNSA. Trimming stripped 1 base from V and 3 bases from J, with 11 bases between. In nucleotides, the CDR3 is TGTGCCAGCAGCTTAGTGACGGCTGTAACAGATACGCAGTATTTT. This sequence encodes CASSLVTAVTDTQYF.